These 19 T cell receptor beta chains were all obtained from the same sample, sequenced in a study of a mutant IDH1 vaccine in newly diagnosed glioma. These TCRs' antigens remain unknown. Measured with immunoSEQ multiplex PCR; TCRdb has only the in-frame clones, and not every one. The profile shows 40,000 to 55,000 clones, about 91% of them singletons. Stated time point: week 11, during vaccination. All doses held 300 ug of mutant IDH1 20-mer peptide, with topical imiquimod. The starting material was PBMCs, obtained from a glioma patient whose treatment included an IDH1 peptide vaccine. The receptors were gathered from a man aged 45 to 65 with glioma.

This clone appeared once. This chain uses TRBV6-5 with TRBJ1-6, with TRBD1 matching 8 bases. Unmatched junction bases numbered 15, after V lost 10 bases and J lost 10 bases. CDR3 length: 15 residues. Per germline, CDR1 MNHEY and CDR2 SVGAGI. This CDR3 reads CATKRAGTGQSPLHF. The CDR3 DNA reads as TGTGCCACCAAAAGAGCCGGGACAGGACAGTCACCCCTCCACTTT.

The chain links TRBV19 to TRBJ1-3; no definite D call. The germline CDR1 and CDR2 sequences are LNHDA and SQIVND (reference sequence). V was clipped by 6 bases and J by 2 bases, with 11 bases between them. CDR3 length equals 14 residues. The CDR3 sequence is CASSLSRAGNTIYF. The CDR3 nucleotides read TGTGCCAGTAGCCTATCTAGGGCTGGAAACACCATATATTTT.

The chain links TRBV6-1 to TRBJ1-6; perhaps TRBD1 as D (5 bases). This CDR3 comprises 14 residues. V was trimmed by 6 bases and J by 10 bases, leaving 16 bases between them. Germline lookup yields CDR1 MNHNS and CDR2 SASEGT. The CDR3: CASSLGVGGSPLHF. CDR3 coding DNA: TGTGCCAGCAGCCTAGGGGTGGGGGGGTCACCCCTCCACTTT.

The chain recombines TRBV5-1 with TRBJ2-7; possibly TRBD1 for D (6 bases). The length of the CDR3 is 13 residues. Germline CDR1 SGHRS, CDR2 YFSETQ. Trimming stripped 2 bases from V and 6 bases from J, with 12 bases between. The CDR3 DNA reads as TGCGCCAGCAGCTTACAGCAACAGGGCGAGCAGTACTTC. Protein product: CASSLQQQGEQYF. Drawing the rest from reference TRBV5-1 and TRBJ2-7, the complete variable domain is KAGVTQTPRYLIKTRGQQVTLSCSPISGHRSVSWYQQTPGQGLQFLFEYFSETQRNKGNFPGRFSGRQFSNSRSEMNVSTLELGDSALYLCASSLQQQGEQYFGPGTRLTVT.

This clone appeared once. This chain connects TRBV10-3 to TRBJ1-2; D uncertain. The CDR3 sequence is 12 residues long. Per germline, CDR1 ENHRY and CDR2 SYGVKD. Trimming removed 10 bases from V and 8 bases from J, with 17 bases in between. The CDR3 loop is CATPGGLRGYTF. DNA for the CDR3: TGTGCCACCCCCGGCGGGTTGAGAGGCTACACCTTC.

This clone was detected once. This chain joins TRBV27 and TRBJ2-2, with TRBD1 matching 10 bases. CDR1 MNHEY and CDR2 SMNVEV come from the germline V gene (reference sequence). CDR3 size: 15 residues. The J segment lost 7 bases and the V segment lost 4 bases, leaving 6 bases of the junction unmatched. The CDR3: CASSWDRGQGGELFF. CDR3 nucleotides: TGTGCCAGCAGTTGGGACAGGGGCCAAGGCGGGGAGCTGTTTTTT.

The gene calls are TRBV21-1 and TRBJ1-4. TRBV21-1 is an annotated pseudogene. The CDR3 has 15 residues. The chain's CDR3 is CARHSNGGKWEKLFF. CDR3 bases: TGTGCCAGACACTCCAACGGGGGAAAATGGGAAAAACTGTTTTTT.

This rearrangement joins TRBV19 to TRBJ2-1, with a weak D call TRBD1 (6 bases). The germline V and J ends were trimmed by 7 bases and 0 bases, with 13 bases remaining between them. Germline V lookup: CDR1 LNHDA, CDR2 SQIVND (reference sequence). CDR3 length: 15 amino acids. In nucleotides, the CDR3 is TGTGCCAGTAACCCGGGCAGGGGCTCCTACAATGAGCAGTTCTTC. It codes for CASNPGRGSYNEQFF. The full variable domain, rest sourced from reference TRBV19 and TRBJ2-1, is DGGITQSPKYLFRKEGQNVTLSCEQNLNHDAMYWYRQDPGQGLRLIYYSQIVNDFQKGDIAEGYSVSREKKESFPLTVTSAQKNPTAFYLCASNPGRGSYNEQFFGPGTRLTVL.

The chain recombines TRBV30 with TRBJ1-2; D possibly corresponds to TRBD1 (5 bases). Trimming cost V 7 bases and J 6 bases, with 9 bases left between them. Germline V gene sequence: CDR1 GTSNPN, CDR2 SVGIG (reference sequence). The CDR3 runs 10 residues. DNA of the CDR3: TGTGCCTTTGGGACTCATGGCTACACCTTC. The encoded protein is CAFGTHGYTF.

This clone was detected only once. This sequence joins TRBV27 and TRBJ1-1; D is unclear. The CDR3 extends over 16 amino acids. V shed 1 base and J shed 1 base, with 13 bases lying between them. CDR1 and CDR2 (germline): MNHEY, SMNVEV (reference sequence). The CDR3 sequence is CASSLYWERGNTEAFF. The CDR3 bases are TGTGCCAGCAGTTTATATTGGGAACGGGGGAACACTGAAGCTTTCTTT.

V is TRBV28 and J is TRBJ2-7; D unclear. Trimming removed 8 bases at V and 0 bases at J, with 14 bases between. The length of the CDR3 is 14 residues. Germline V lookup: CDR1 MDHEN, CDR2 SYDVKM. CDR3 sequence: CASLKVGSSYEQYF. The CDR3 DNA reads TGTGCCAGCTTAAAGGTGGGCAGCTCCTACGAGCAGTACTTC. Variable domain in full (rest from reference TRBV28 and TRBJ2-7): DVKVTQSSRYLVKRTGEKVFLECVQDMDHENMFWYRQDPGLGLRLIYFSYDVKMKEKGDIPEGYSVSREKKERFSLILESASTNQTSMYLCASLKVGSSYEQYFGPGTRLTVT.

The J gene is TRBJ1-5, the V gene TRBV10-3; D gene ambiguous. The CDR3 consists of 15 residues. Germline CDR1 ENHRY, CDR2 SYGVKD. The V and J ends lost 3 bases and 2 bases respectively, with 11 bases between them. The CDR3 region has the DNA TGTGCCATCAGTGATGCGGGGATGGGCAATCAGCCCCAGCATTTT. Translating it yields CAISDAGMGNQPQHF.

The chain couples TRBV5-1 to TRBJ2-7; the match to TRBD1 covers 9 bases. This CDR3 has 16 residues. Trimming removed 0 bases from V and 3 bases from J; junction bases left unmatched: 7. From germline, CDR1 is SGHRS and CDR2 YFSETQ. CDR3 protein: CASSLAAGQGFYEQYF. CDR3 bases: TGCGCCAGCAGCTTGGCCGCGGGACAGGGATTCTACGAGCAGTACTTC.

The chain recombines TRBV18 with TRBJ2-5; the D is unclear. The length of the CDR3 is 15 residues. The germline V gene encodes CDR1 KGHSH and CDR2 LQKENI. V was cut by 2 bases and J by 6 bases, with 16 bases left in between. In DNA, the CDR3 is TGTGCCAGCTCACCAAACCCAGACTCCCGGCAGACCCAGTACTTC. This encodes CASSPNPDSRQTQYF. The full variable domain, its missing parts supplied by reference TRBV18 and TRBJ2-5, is NAGVMQNPRHLVRRRGQEARLRCSPMKGHSHVYWYRQLPEEGLKFMVYLQKENIIDESGMPKERFSAEFPKEGPSILRIQQVVRGDSAAYFCASSPNPDSRQTQYFGPGTRLLVL.

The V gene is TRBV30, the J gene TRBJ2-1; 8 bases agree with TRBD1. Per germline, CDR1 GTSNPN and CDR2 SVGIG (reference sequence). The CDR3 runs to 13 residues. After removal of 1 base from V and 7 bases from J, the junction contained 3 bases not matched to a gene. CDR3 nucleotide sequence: TGTGCCTGGAGTGCCGGGACAGGAAATGAGCAGTTCTTC. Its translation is CAWSAGTGNEQFF.

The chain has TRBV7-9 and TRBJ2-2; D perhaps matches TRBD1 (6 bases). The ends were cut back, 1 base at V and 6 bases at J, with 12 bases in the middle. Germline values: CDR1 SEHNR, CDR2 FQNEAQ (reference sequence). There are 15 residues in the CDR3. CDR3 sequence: CASSLGGTPPGELFF. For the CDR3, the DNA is TGTGCCAGCAGCTTAGGAGGGACACCCCCCGGGGAGCTGTTTTTT.

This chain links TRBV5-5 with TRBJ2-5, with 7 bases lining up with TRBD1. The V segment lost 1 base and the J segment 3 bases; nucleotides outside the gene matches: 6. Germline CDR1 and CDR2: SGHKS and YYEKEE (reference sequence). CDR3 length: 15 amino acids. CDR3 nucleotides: TGTGCCAGCAGCTTGTACAACAGGGGCAAAGAGACCCAGTACTTC. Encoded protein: CASSLYNRGKETQYF.

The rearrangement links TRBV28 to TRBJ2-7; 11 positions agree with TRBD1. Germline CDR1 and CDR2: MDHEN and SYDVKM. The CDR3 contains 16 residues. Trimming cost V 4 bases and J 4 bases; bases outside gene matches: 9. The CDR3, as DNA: TGTGCCAGCAGTTCGGGAGGACAGGGGGCTAAGTACGAGCAGTACTTC. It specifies CASSSGGQGAKYEQYF.

The CDR3 DNA reads TGTGCCAGCAGCCCACTAGCGGGGGGACAAGAGACCCAGTACTTC. This translates into CASSPLAGGQETQYF. The chain couples TRBV5-5 to TRBJ2-5; 12 bases are a match to TRBD2. The CDR3 is 15 amino acids. The V segment lost 4 bases and the J segment 2 bases; nucleotides outside the gene matches: 3. Germline CDR1 SGHKS, CDR2 YYEKEE (reference sequence).